This TCR beta chain emerged from a study of blood T cell repertoires in COVID-19 (TCRdb year 2020). As for the study more broadly: Collaborator samples came from the United States, Italy and Spain and covered acute and convalescent phases of COVID-19. Where HLA class I and class II types were available, the types were taken from metadata supplied by the sample provider, not from assay-based typing. Subjects who had been exposed to COVID-19, were actively infected with it, or had recovered from it provided the deeply sampled blood TCRbeta repertoires that made up the dataset. The material from the prospective study consisted of cDNA or gDNA derived from T cells, B-cell-depleted T cells, or PBMCs. Sample metadata almost always included a de-identified subject ID, COVID-19 status, age in years and sex. A freely available public database, intended as a resource for researchers studying the immune response to SARS-CoV-2, is where the repertoires were released. Samples came from the ongoing ImmuneRACE study (first 160 participants) plus 1,254 subjects from 6 global collaborators.

On this clone itself: Its antigen remains undetermined. Base qualities are not provided; no much larger clone lies one nucleotide away.

Spanning cysteine to phenylalanine, the CDR3 consists of 14 amino acids. This entry keeps only the CDR3 DNA: 42 bases, framed from base 1. CDR1 is given as MDHEN and CDR2 as SYDVKM, both from the germline V gene. The trim is 5 bases for V and 5 bases for J, with a gap of 15 bases between the germline ends. TCRbeta CDR3 regions were amplified from genomic DNA using the immunoSEQ Assay, a bias-controlled multiplex PCR. As for the original processing: The number of nucleated cells in each sample was estimated by amplification of reference gene primers within the assay. Sequence reads were collapsed and filtered to measure the absolute abundance of every unique TCRbeta CDR3 rearrangement. For each sample, productive Simpson clonality was calculated as the square root of Simpson's diversity index over productive rearrangements. Here the immuneACCESS table is served through TCRdb, limited to in-frame sequences with V and J called. Missing clones are a known gap in these copies; in checked studies unresolved V genes cover under half, and the rest lacks a known reason. V and J calls and clone size are given by that table; D and trimming were obtained from the DNA. This sample lists about 150,000 clones; about 80% were detected once. The ten largest make up over 0.5% of the sample.

What the research found in general, with its limitations: How much clinical and demographic metadata was included differed by source and by participant, and the metadata was provided uncurated.

Collaborating institutions collected whole blood in K2EDTA tubes following their own protocols. For TCRbeta analysis, collaborators shipped samples as frozen whole blood, isolated PBMCs, or DNA extracted from either of those sample types. The clonotype was recovered from a man aged 55 to 70 with acute or convalescent COVID-19. The sample comprised peripheral blood. The rearrangement joined TRBV28 to TRBJ1-2, with the D gene not confidently named. The DNA reads TGTGCCAGCAGTCCCCCCGAGGGCCTATATGGCTACACCTTC. This is translated as CASSPPEGLYGYTF.